This T cell receptor beta chain was sequenced during a study of blood T cell repertoires in COVID-19. In the authors' workflow: From reference gene primer amplification, estimates of nucleated cell counts were derived. Here immunoSEQ multiplex PCR was the method, and the copy in TCRdb shows in-frame clones only, minus some. V and J calls and clone size are those listed in that table; D and trimming were worked out from the DNA. The sample lists 250,000 to 300,000 clones; approximately 88% were seen once. This CDR3 has 16 residues. V lost 2 bases and J 3 bases, leaving 17 bases between the germline ends. Germline V gene lookup returns CDR1 MNHNS and CDR2 SASEGT.

Material: PBMCs or T cells enriched from blood (not recorded which). The receptor was isolated from a woman aged 35 to 49 who had recovered from COVID-19. This chain connects TRBV6-1 to TRBJ2-7; no clear D gene. The CDR3 DNA sequence: TGTGCCAGCAGTGAATTCCCTACTCCGTCGAACTACGAGCAGTACTTC. Its translation: CASSEFPTPSNYEQYF.